The 28 T cell receptor beta chains below were found in one sample sequenced in a study of blood T cell repertoires in COVID-19. Produced via immunoSEQ multiplex PCR; TCRdb's table is partial and in-frame only. The repertoire consists of around 23,000 clones, with 65% to 75% occurring once and the leading ten covering less than 8.5%. Material: peripheral blood. The receptors were sampled from a middle-aged man with COVID-19, enrolled during active disease.

The chain is built from TRBV18 and TRBJ2-5; D perhaps matches TRBD1 (6 bases). V gave up 3 bases and J gave up 5 bases, with 16 bases separating them. The CDR3 covers 15 residues. Germline V gives CDR1 KGHSH, CDR2 LQKENI. CDR3: CASSPKQGGGETQYF. As DNA, the CDR3 is TGTGCCAGCTCACCGAAACAGGGCGGCGGGGAGACCCAGTACTTC.

V and J are TRBV3-1 (or the pseudogene TRBV3-2) and TRBJ1-6; 7 bases map to TRBD1. V lost 5 bases and J lost 0; bases outside the gene matches: 7. CDR3 length: 17 amino acids. The germline V gene encodes CDR1 LGHDT and CDR2 YNNKEL (reference sequence). DNA for the CDR3: TGTGCCAGCAGCGGGGACAGTGGGAGCTCCTATAATTCACCCCTCCACTTT. Protein product: CASSGDSGSSYNSPLHF.

The chain carries TRBV24-1 and TRBJ2-3; 9 bases line up with TRBD2. The germline V gene has CDR1 KGHDR and CDR2 SFDVKD. This CDR3 spans 14 amino acids. J was trimmed by 3 bases and V by 5 bases; bases with no gene match: 2. The CDR3 reads CATSVSGGTDTQYF. In DNA, the CDR3 is TGTGCCACCAGTGTTAGCGGGGGTACAGATACGCAGTATTTT.

V gene TRBV24-1 combines with J gene TRBJ2-2; 11 positions match TRBD1. V was clipped by 5 bases and J by 6 bases; unmatched bases: 1. CDR3 length: 14 amino acids. Germline V gene data show CDR1 as KGHDR and CDR2 as SFDVKD. CDR3 loop: CATSGTGGAGELFF. The CDR3 coding sequence is TGTGCCACCAGTGGGACAGGGGGCGCCGGGGAGCTGTTTTTT.

This clone was recorded a few times. J is TRBJ1-1 and V is TRBV6-5; 7 bases are shared with TRBD1. Per the germline V gene, CDR1 is MNHEY and CDR2 is SVGAGI. After removal of 7 bases from V and 5 bases from J, the junction contained 10 bases not matched to a gene. The CDR3 extends over 14 amino acids. CDR3 in DNA: TGTGCCAGCACCCTAAGAATACAGGGGACTGAAGCTTTCTTT. Its translation: CASTLRIQGTEAFF.

The chain is built from TRBV19 and TRBJ1-2, with TRBD1 identical over 7 bases. Germline CDR1 reads LNHDA; CDR2 reads SQIVND (reference sequence). Trimming at V came to 3 bases and at J to 8 bases, leaving 9 bases not matched to a gene. This CDR3 region has 14 residues. CDR3 protein: CASSILGTGEGYTF. CDR3 DNA: TGTGCCAGTAGTATCCTCGGAACAGGGGAGGGCTACACCTTC.

On this clone: The same CDR3 arises from other DNA sequences in this sample as well. The rearrangement joins TRBV5-1 to TRBJ1-1; tentatively, D is TRBD1 (6 bases). CDR1 is SGHRS and CDR2 is YFSETQ in the germline V gene. This CDR3 has 14 amino acids. Trimming took off 2 bases at V and 2 bases at J, with 10 bases between the two ends. The CDR3 DNA reads TGCGCCAGCAGCTTAGAACAGGGTAACACTGAAGCTTTCTTT. Amino acids: CASSLEQGNTEAFF.

This clone was observed a handful of times. CDR3 protein: CAISEPHSGAYEQYF. CDR3 DNA: TGTGCCATCAGTGAGCCACATTCGGGAGCCTACGAGCAGTACTTC. The rearrangement joins TRBV10-3 to TRBJ2-7; D may be TRBD2 (6 bases). With 2 bases removed from V and 2 bases from J, the gap between germline ends came to 13 bases. Germline CDR1 reads ENHRY; CDR2 reads SYGVKD. The CDR3 length is 15 residues.

The rearrangement links TRBV11-2 to TRBJ1-6; TRBD1 matches at 10 bases. Trimming removed 7 bases from V and 8 bases from J; junction bases left unmatched: 5. This CDR3 spans 14 amino acids. CDR1 and CDR2 (germline): SGHAT, FQNNGV. The CDR3 DNA follows: TGTGCCAGCACCAGGGACAGGGGTGATTCACCCCTCCACTTT. It yields the protein CASTRDRGDSPLHF.

This chain uses TRBV5-1 with TRBJ1-1; 9 bases line up with TRBD1. The CDR3 is made up of 15 amino acids. V was pared by 0 bases and J by 1 base, with 1 base of the junction left unmatched. Germline CDR1 is SGHRS and CDR2 is YFSETQ. The CDR3 spells CASSLAGQGNTEAFF. DNA for the CDR3: TGCGCCAGCAGCTTGGCGGGACAGGGGAACACTGAAGCTTTCTTT.

This clone was counted between two and nine times. V usage is TRBV3-1 (or the pseudogene TRBV3-2) and J usage is TRBJ1-1; 11 bases line up with TRBD1. Trimming removed 4 bases from V and 5 bases from J; junction bases left unmatched: 3. The CDR3 loop spans 14 amino acids. CDR1 LGHDT and CDR2 YNNKEL come from the germline V gene (reference sequence). The CDR3 spells CASSRTGGGTEAFF. CDR3 DNA: TGTGCCAGCAGCCGGACAGGGGGCGGAACTGAAGCTTTCTTT.

This chain's CDR3 is CAWSVFPFLIGTSGSPLHF. The CDR3 DNA sequence: TGTGCCTGGAGTGTTTTCCCATTCCTTATCGGGACTTCGGGTTCACCCCTCCACTTT. The genes are TRBV30 and TRBJ1-6, with D possibly being TRBD1 (5 bases). V was pared by 0 bases and J by 9 bases, with 27 bases between. Germline assignment: CDR1 GTSNPN and CDR2 SVGIG (reference sequence). The CDR3 totals 19 residues. Drawing the rest from reference TRBV30 and TRBJ1-6, the complete variable domain is SQTIHQWPATLVQPVGSPLSLECTVEGTSNPNLYWYRQAAGRGLQLLFYSVGIGQISSEVPQNLSASRPQDRQFILSSKKLLLSDSGFYLCAWSVFPFLIGTSGSPLHFGNGTRLTVT.

J is TRBJ2-3 and V is TRBV2, with TRBD2 matching over 16 bases. Trimming removed 6 bases from V and 7 bases from J; junction bases left unmatched: 7. This CDR3 region has 16 residues. Germline V gene sequence: CDR1 SNHLY, CDR2 FYNNEI. As DNA, the CDR3 is TGTGCCAGCAGAAGCGGGACTAGCGGGGGGGCCAATACGCAGTATTTT. Protein: CASRSGTSGGANTQYF.

CDR3 residues: CASSLDRGIGYTF. Written as DNA, the CDR3 is TGTGCCAGCAGCTTGGATCGGGGGATTGGCTACACCTTC. The chain has TRBV5-4 and TRBJ1-2; D perhaps matches TRBD1 (5 bases). V was cut by 0 bases and J by 7 bases, with 10 bases left in between. The CDR3 totals 13 residues. Looked up from germline, CDR1 is SGHNT and CDR2 is YYREEE (reference sequence).

V is TRBV3-1 (or the pseudogene TRBV3-2) and J is TRBJ2-1; 10 nucleotides agree with TRBD2. Looked up from germline, CDR1 is LGHDT and CDR2 is YNNKEL (reference sequence). V shed 2 bases, J shed 6 bases, and the junction held 4 bases outside the gene matches. The CDR3 has 15 residues. The CDR3 loop reads CASSQWTSGLNEQFF. The CDR3 DNA follows: TGTGCCAGCAGCCAATGGACTAGCGGACTCAATGAGCAGTTCTTC.

The V gene is TRBV5-1, the J gene TRBJ1-4; 9 bases align to TRBD1. The V and J ends lost 8 bases and 1 base, in that order; junction bases with no gene match: 9. The germline CDR1 and CDR2 sequences are SGHRS and YFSETQ. The CDR3 is 16 residues long. The CDR3 here is CARPRDRVLTNEKLFF. CDR3 DNA: TGCGCCAGACCCCGGGACAGGGTCTTAACTAATGAAAAACTGTTTTTT.

The chain combines TRBV11-2 with TRBJ1-1; D not certain. V lost 0 bases and J 6 bases, leaving 8 bases between the germline ends. Germline CDR1 is SGHAT and CDR2 is FQNNGV. The CDR3 loop spans 13 amino acids. The CDR3 reads CASSLDPGAEAFF. DNA for the CDR3: TGTGCCAGCAGCTTAGATCCTGGAGCTGAAGCTTTCTTT.

The CDR3 nucleotides are TGTGCCAGCAGCGTGGGACAAAACACTGAAGCTTTCTTT. Translating it yields CASSVGQNTEAFF. The gene calls are TRBV2 and TRBJ1-1, with a possible D match to TRBD1 (6 bases). V was trimmed by 6 bases and J by 2 bases, leaving 10 bases between them. Germline V gene data show CDR1 as SNHLY and CDR2 as FYNNEI. This CDR3 is 13 amino acids long.

The rearrangement joins TRBV6-5 to TRBJ1-2; possibly TRBD1 for D (6 bases). There are 12 residues in the CDR3. Germline CDR1 MNHEY, CDR2 SVGAGI. Trimming pared 5 bases from V and 8 bases from J, leaving 12 bases between. DNA for the CDR3: TGTGCCAGCAGTACAGGGCTTCAGGGCTACACCTTC. It yields the protein CASSTGLQGYTF.

The rearrangement uses TRBV5-6 and TRBJ1-1; 9 bases match TRBD1. V shed 6 bases, J shed 4 bases, and the junction held 7 bases outside the gene matches. CDR3 length: 14 residues. CDR1 and CDR2 (germline): SGHDT, YYEEEE. CDR3: CASKDRGLSTEAFF. DNA for the CDR3: TGTGCCAGCAAGGACAGGGGTTTGAGCACTGAAGCTTTCTTT. Full variable domain (missing parts from reference TRBV5-6 and TRBJ1-1): DAGVTQSPTHLIKTRGQQVTLRCSPKSGHDTVSWYQQALGQGPQFIFQYYEEEERQRGNFPDRFSGHQFPNYSSELNVNALLLGDSALYLCASKDRGLSTEAFFGQGTRLTVV.

This clone has only one observation. The junction differs from germline at one of its ends, possibly a read error. CDR3 DNA sequence: TGTGCCAGCAGGGAAGGACAGGGCGGCGATACGCAGTATTTT. This gives the protein CASREGQGGDTQYF. This chain joins TRBV2 and TRBJ2-3, with 8 bases identical to TRBD1. The CDR3 sequence is 14 residues long. From germline, CDR1 is SNHLY and CDR2 FYNNEI.

The CDR3 DNA follows: TGTGCCTGGGGACTTAGCGGGCCACGCACAGATACGCAGTATTTT. Its protein is CAWGLSGPRTDTQYF. The chain links TRBV30 to TRBJ2-3; 7 bases line up with TRBD2. The CDR3 is made up of 15 amino acids. The V gene's germline CDR1 is GTSNPN and CDR2 SVGIG (reference sequence). V dropped 5 bases and J dropped 1; count of bases not matched to a gene: 9.

This clone was seen a handful of times. The J gene is TRBJ2-7, the V gene TRBV5-1, with 12 bases fitting TRBD2. The CDR3 spans 17 residues. Germline V lookup: CDR1 SGHRS, CDR2 YFSETQ. J lost 2 bases, V lost 0 bases, and 6 bases had no gene match. As DNA, the CDR3 is TGCGCCAGCAGCTTGGCGTCTAGCGGGAGGGTTGCCTACGAGCAGTACTTC. Translation gives CASSLASSGRVAYEQYF. Full variable domain (remainder filled in from reference TRBV5-1 and TRBJ2-7): KAGVTQTPRYLIKTRGQQVTLSCSPISGHRSVSWYQQTPGQGLQFLFEYFSETQRNKGNFPGRFSGRQFSNSRSEMNVSTLELGDSALYLCASSLASSGRVAYEQYFGPGTRLTVT.

The V and J genes are TRBV6-5 and TRBJ1-6; TRBD1 matches at 9 bases. With 7 bases clipped from V and 7 bases from J, the junction kept 5 bases outside the gene matches. This CDR3 spans 14 amino acids. CDR1 is MNHEY, CDR2 SVGAGI, per germline. The CDR3: CASTGTGSNSPLHF. CDR3 sequence (DNA): TGTGCCAGCACCGGGACAGGGAGCAATTCACCCCTCCACTTT.

This chain joins TRBV25-1 and TRBJ1-6, with 9 bases lining up with TRBD1. This CDR3 is 15 amino acids long. Trimming cost V 4 bases and J 6 bases; bases outside gene matches: 4. Germline V gene data show CDR1 as MGHDK and CDR2 as SYGVNS. The CDR3 reads CASSGQTGGNSPLHF. The CDR3 DNA is TGTGCCAGCAGTGGCCAGACAGGGGGTAATTCACCCCTCCACTTT.

The rearrangement joins TRBV24-1 to TRBJ2-6; tentative D call: TRBD1 (6 bases). Trimming took 5 bases from V and 2 from J, leaving 15 bases between them. The CDR3 runs 17 residues. CDR1 is KGHDR and CDR2 is SFDVKD in the germline V gene. This CDR3 is CATSASPGQPGANVLTF. Here the CDR3 DNA reads TGTGCCACCAGTGCTTCTCCGGGACAACCTGGGGCCAACGTCCTGACTTTC.

J is TRBJ1-1 and V is TRBV18; 8 bases are a match to TRBD1. J gave up 4 bases and V 2 bases, and 3 bases lay outside the gene matches. This CDR3 has 14 amino acids. Germline V gene sequence: CDR1 KGHSH, CDR2 LQKENI. CDR3 DNA sequence: TGTGCCAGCTCACCATCCAGGGGGCCCACTGAAGCTTTCTTT. The encoded protein is CASSPSRGPTEAFF. The full variable domain, with the rest looked up from reference TRBV18 and TRBJ1-1, is NAGVMQNPRHLVRRRGQEARLRCSPMKGHSHVYWYRQLPEEGLKFMVYLQKENIIDESGMPKERFSAEFPKEGPSILRIQQVVRGDSAAYFCASSPSRGPTEAFFGQGTRLTVV.

The J gene is TRBJ1-1, the V gene TRBV20-1, with D possibly being TRBD1 (5 bases). This CDR3 comprises 14 residues. Germline CDR1 and CDR2: DFQATT and SNEGSKA (reference sequence). V was pared by 3 bases and J by 1 base, with 12 bases between. CDR3 sequence: CSASQPTANTEAFF. CDR3 nucleotides: TGCAGTGCTAGTCAGCCGACAGCGAACACTGAAGCTTTCTTT.